Listed below are T cell receptor beta chains from one sample, sequenced in a study of graft-versus-host responses after intestinal transplantation. The data were produced by immunoSEQ multiplex PCR, yet TCRdb's version contains in-frame clones alone and is incomplete. The sample carries fewer than 150,000 clones, 90% to 95% recorded once. Their recognized antigens are unknown. The material was unstimulated CD4+ T cells sorted from spleen or lymph node cells, obtained before intestinal transplant. The receptors were gathered from a human donor who received an intestinal transplant. CDR3s include the opening cysteine and the closing phenylalanine or tryptophan. The D gene is left open where the match is weak. Clone size is shown for a subset of rows, as once, few, many or a class of expanded clone.

TRBV7-9	TRBD2	.	TRBJ2-3	CASSLAGTSGFSTDTQYF	TGTGCCAGCAGCTTGGCCGGGACTAGCGGCTTCAGCACAGATACGCAGTATTTT
TRBV5-4	TRBD1	.	TRBJ1-2	CASSLAGQGGRYGYTF	TGTGCCAGCAGCTTGGCAGGACAGGGAGGACGGTATGGCTACACCTTC
TRBV21-1	.	few	TRBJ2-2	CASSNRRGGLDNHTGELFF	TGTGCCAGCAGCAACCGTAGGGGTGGACTAGACAATCACACCGGGGAGCTGTTTTTT
TRBV5-1	TRBD1	.	TRBJ1-1	CASQLDRDTEAFF	TGCGCCAGCCAATTGGACAGGGACACTGAAGCTTTCTTT
TRBV7-9	.	.	TRBJ2-1	CASSWGGANNEQFF	TGTGCCAGCAGCTGGGGGGGGGCAAACAATGAGCAGTTCTTC
TRBV19	.	once	TRBJ1-4	CASGGTANEKLFF	TGTGCCAGTGGCGGGACGGCGAATGAAAAACTGTTTTTT
TRBV5-4	.	.	TRBJ2-3	CASHRGLGRTDTQYF	TGTGCCAGCCACCGGGGACTGGGGCGCACAGATACGCAGTATTTT
TRBV2	.	.	TRBJ2-1	CASREDTDNEQFF	TGTGCCAGCAGGGAAGACACCGACAATGAGCAGTTCTTC
TRBV27	.	.	TRBJ1-5	CASSPSTGRKGNQPQHF	TGTGCCAGCAGTCCGTCGACAGGTAGGAAGGGCAATCAGCCCCAGCATTTT
TRBV7-8	TRBD2	.	TRBJ2-5	CASSTPRSGEETQYF	TGTGCCAGCAGCACCCCTAGGAGCGGGGAAGAGACCCAGTACTTC
TRBV5-4	.	few	TRBJ2-3	CASSLKRMDTQYF	TGTGCCAGCAGCTTAAAGAGGATGGATACGCAGTATTTT
TRBV11-2	.	.	TRBJ1-4	CASSFVRGSNEKLFF	TGTGCCAGCAGCTTTGTCCGGGGATCTAATGAAAAACTGTTTTTT
TRBV27	.	once	TRBJ2-2	CASSLGTGTIGELFF	TGTGCCAGCAGTTTAGGGACGGGAACGATCGGGGAGCTGTTTTTT
TRBV6-1	.	few	TRBJ1-2	CASSEQPYYGYTF	TGTGCCAGCAGTGAACAGCCTTACTATGGCTACACCTTC
TRBV14	.	.	TRBJ2-5	CASSQDRRRETQYF	TGTGCCAGCAGCCAAGATCGTCGGCGGGAGACCCAGTACTTC
TRBV10-3	.	.	TRBJ1-2	CAISDSTDYGYTF	TGTGCCATCAGTGACTCGACAGACTATGGCTACACCTTC
TRBV4-1	.	few	TRBJ1-2	CASSRSHGRGAFYGYTF	TGCGCCAGCAGCCGATCCCACGGGCGGGGGGCGTTTTATGGCTACACCTTC
TRBV6-1	.	.	TRBJ1-5	CASRGSGRSQPQHF	TGTGCCAGCAGGGGCTCGGGCCGGAGTCAGCCCCAGCATTTT
TRBV25-1	.	.	TRBJ1-5	CASSAQGGGNQPQHF	TGTGCCAGCAGTGCACAGGGAGGGGGCAATCAGCCCCAGCATTTT